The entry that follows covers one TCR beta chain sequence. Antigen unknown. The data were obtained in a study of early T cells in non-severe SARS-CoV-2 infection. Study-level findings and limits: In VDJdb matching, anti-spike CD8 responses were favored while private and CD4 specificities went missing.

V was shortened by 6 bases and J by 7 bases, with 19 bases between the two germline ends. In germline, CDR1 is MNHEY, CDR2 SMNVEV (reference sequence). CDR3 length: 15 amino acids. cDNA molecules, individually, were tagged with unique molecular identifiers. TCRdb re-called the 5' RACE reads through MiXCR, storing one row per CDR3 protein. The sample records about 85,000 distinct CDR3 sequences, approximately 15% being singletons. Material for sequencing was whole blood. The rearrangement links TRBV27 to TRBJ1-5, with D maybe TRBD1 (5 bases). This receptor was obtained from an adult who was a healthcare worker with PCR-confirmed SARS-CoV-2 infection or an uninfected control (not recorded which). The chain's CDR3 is CASSPVAGSKQPQHF. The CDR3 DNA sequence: TGTGCCAGCAGCCCCGTGGCAGGGAGTAAACAGCCCCAGCATTTT.